This TCR beta chain emerged from a study of blood T cell repertoires in COVID-19. Study-wide background: Spain, Italy and the United States supplied samples that represented acute and convalescent COVID-19. PBMCs, B-cell-depleted T cells, or T cells were the source of the cDNA or gDNA that made up the material.

The CDR3 has 12 amino acids. Deletions cut 6 bases from V and 5 bases from J, with 10 bases between. Original processing notes: By means of reference gene primer amplification, nucleated cell counts were estimated. The data were produced by immunoSEQ multiplex PCR, yet TCRdb's version contains in-frame clones alone and is incomplete. That table furnishes V, J and clone size, whereas the DNA furnished D and trimming. The table has tens of thousands of clones, approximately 86% seen once. This clone appeared once. The clonotype comes from a man aged 50-60 years with acute or convalescent COVID-19. V is TRBV12-3 or TRBV12-4 and J is TRBJ2-5; no firm D call. Sequenced input: peripheral blood. In DNA form, the CDR3 reads TGTGCCAGCAGCCGCCAGATGGAGACCCAGTACTTC. It translates to CASSRQMETQYF.